The clone carrying this T cell receptor beta chain was seen once. Its specificity is not known. The data originate from a study of CD8 T cells in ankylosing spondylitis. Findings and limits, study-wide: A subset of motif variants has previously been described in the synovial fluid and blood of reactive arthritis. Disease-linked clones displayed a CD8+ phenotype and appeared relatively rarely in peripheral blood. Typical of ankylosing spondylitis blood, it appeared, was a TCR beta motif of roughly eight highly homologous variants. As reported, disease-linked clones showed significant enrichment in matched ankylosing spondylitis synovial fluid.

This CDR3 has 18 amino acids. The V and J ends lost 2 bases and 1 base respectively, with 17 bases between them. CDR1 SGHAT and CDR2 FQNNGV come from the germline V gene. Making use of molecular barcodes, quantitative 5'-RACE generated TCR beta libraries. One entry per CDR3 protein, called by TCRdb with MiXCR from the 5' RACE reads. The repertoire consists of around 390,000 distinct CDR3 sequences, with 20% to 25% occurring once and the leading ten covering around 16%. This sequence joins TRBV11-2 and TRBJ2-2; tentative D call: TRBD1 (6 bases). The sequencing sample was made of blood, either unsorted or a sorted T cell fraction (not recorded which). The origin of this receptor is a male donor with ankylosing spondylitis. The CDR3 spells CASSLTGPGQMNTGELFF. The CDR3 DNA sequence: TGTGCCAGCAGCTTAACCGGGCCGGGACAAATGAACACCGGGGAGCTGTTTTTT.